Each of the 23 T cell receptor beta chains below was sequenced from the same sample in a study of blood T cells in healthy people across ages. PCR was performed a second time for roughly 6 to 12 cycles using a sample-barcoded 5' primer and a J-beta primer mix. TCRdb redid the calling of the 5' RACE reads with MiXCR, one entry per CDR3 protein. The sample has 1,800,000 or so distinct CDR3 sequences; about two fifths are singletons. The sequenced sample consisted of blood. Source of these receptors: a human donor in good health.

This rearrangement joins TRBV4-1 to TRBJ1-5; possibly TRBD1 for D (5 bases). V was shortened by 1 base and J by 1 base, with 17 bases between the two germline ends. Germline-derived CDR1 and CDR2 are MGHRA and YSYEKL. The CDR3 has 18 residues. The chain's CDR3 is CASSQALVQGGSNQPQHF. CDR3 DNA sequence: TGCGCCAGCAGCCAAGCCCTGGTTCAGGGTGGAAGCAATCAGCCCCAGCATTTT.

This clonotype was seen more than once but under ten times. This chain links TRBV4-3 with TRBJ1-6, with D tentatively TRBD1 (5 bases). V was clipped by 0 bases and J by 10 bases, with 13 bases between them. Germline V gene sequence: CDR1 LGHNA, CDR2 YSLEER. The CDR3 length is 15 residues. DNA of the CDR3: TGCGCCAGCAGCCAAGATCGGGGGTTCGGGTCACCCCTCCACTTT. Its translation is CASSQDRGFGSPLHF.

The chain links TRBV20-1 to TRBJ1-2; no clear D gene. This CDR3 comprises 12 residues. Germline V gives CDR1 DFQATT, CDR2 SNEGSKA (reference sequence). Trimming pared 8 bases from V and 11 bases from J, leaving 21 bases between. CDR3 bases: TGCAGTTCAGCCCCAAGCGACGTGGGGTACACCTTC. This translates into CSSAPSDVGYTF.

The chain uses TRBV6-6 and TRBJ2-7, with TRBD2 identical over 8 bases. The CDR3 has 17 residues. CDR1 and CDR2 (germline): MNHNY, SVGAGI (reference sequence). V dropped 0 bases and J dropped 1; count of bases not matched to a gene: 8. This CDR3 reads CASSYSPAGGPSYEQYF. CDR3 nucleotides: TGTGCCAGCAGTTACTCCCCGGCGGGGGGCCCTTCCTACGAGCAGTACTTC.

This clonotype appeared once. The junction departs from the called germline gene at one end, perhaps through a read error. The chain links TRBV12-3 or TRBV12-4 to TRBJ1-2; a possible D gene is TRBD1 (5 bases). The CDR3 is 14 residues long. The DNA of the CDR3 is TGTGCCAGCAGTCCTCCGGGGCAGATCTATGGCCACACCTTC. Protein: CASSPPGQIYGHTF.

In this sample, this clonotype turned up a few times. The chain uses TRBV28 and TRBJ2-7; TRBD1 is a possible D gene (5 bases). Germline V gives CDR1 MDHEN, CDR2 SYDVKM. This CDR3 is built from 13 residues. Trimming removed 10 bases at V and 1 base at J, with 14 bases between. As DNA, the CDR3 is TGTGCCACTTCCCGGCAGGGTTCCTACGAGCAGTACTTC. Translated, it gives CATSRQGSYEQYF.

The chain uses TRBV5-5 and TRBJ1-1; D unclear. Germline CDR1 SGHKS, CDR2 YYEKEE (reference sequence). V was pared by 2 bases and J by 4 bases, with 21 bases between. This CDR3 contains 17 residues. The DNA for the CDR3 is TGTGCCAGCAGCTTAGTGGGCCTCCTGAGGGATAGCACTGAAGCTTTCTTT. It is translated as CASSLVGLLRDSTEAFF.

This clonotype was observed a few times. The CDR3 is CASGGVSGANVLTF. In DNA form, the CDR3 reads TGTGCCAGCGGGGGGGTCTCTGGGGCCAACGTCCTGACTTTC. The chain uses TRBV2 and TRBJ2-6; 7 bases agree with TRBD2. Germline CDR1 is SNHLY and CDR2 is FYNNEI. V shed 8 bases and J 0 bases; nucleotides not matched to a gene: 1. CDR3 length equals 14 residues.

The chain couples TRBV6-6 to TRBJ1-2; D remains ambiguous. The germline CDR1 and CDR2 sequences are MNHNY and SVGAGI (reference sequence). There are 13 residues in the CDR3. Trimming took off 8 bases at V and 5 bases at J, with 15 bases between the two ends. In DNA form, the CDR3 reads TGTGCCAGCGGCCTCCTTGTTAGGTATGGCTACACCTTC. Amino acids: CASGLLVRYGYTF.

The chain uses TRBV6-6 and TRBJ2-5; D remains ambiguous. The CDR3 runs to 14 residues. The V gene's germline CDR1 is MNHNY and CDR2 SVGAGI (reference sequence). Trimming cost V 0 bases and J 1 base, with 6 bases left between them. The CDR3 bases are TGTGCCAGCAGTTACTCGGAATCCCAAGAGACCCAGTACTTC. Amino acid sequence: CASSYSESQETQYF.

In this sample, this clonotype turned up many times. The chain is built from TRBV20-1 and TRBJ2-7; 9 bases are shared with TRBD1. CDR1 is DFQATT and CDR2 is SNEGSKA in the germline V gene (reference sequence). The CDR3 sequence is 14 residues long. The junction had 5 bases not matched to a gene; V was cut back by 1 base and J by 4 bases. The CDR3 sequence: CSARGDRVRYEQYF. The CDR3 DNA sequence: TGCAGTGCTAGAGGGGACAGGGTTCGGTACGAGCAGTACTTC.

This chain links TRBV11-2 with TRBJ1-2; 7 nucleotides align to TRBD1. From germline, CDR1 is SGHAT and CDR2 FQNNGV. This CDR3 contains 16 residues. V lost 4 bases to trimming and J lost 0 bases; unmatched junction nucleotides: 8. The chain's CDR3 is CASSSPGQRSNYGYTF. The CDR3 nucleotides read TGTGCCAGCAGCTCCCCGGGACAGCGTTCTAACTATGGCTACACCTTC.

This rearrangement joins TRBV5-1 to TRBJ2-7, with a weak D call TRBD1 (5 bases). The CDR3 length is 13 residues. The germline V gene has CDR1 SGHRS and CDR2 YFSETQ. V shed 0 bases and J shed 7 bases, with 11 bases lying between them. In DNA, the CDR3 is TGCGCCAGCAGCTTGGAACAGGCTAGAGAGCAGTACTTC. It codes for CASSLEQAREQYF. Looking up the rest from reference TRBV5-1 and TRBJ2-7 gives the full variable domain: KAGVTQTPRYLIKTRGQQVTLSCSPISGHRSVSWYQQTPGQGLQFLFEYFSETQRNKGNFPGRFSGRQFSNSRSEMNVSTLELGDSALYLCASSLEQAREQYFGPGTRLTVT.

This clonotype was seen more than once but under ten times. This chain links TRBV7-9 with TRBJ2-2; D uncertain. Germline CDR1 SEHNR, CDR2 FQNEAQ (reference sequence). The CDR3 runs to 16 residues. V lost 3 bases and J 0 bases, leaving 11 bases between the germline ends. The CDR3 nucleotides read TGTGCCAGCAGCTTTTTAGGGATAACGAACACCGGGGAGCTGTTTTTT. Its protein product is CASSFLGITNTGELFF.

V usage is TRBV7-2 and J usage is TRBJ2-3, with 8 positions matching TRBD2. Unmatched junction bases numbered 10, after V lost 2 bases and J lost 0 bases. The CDR3 runs to 18 residues. Germline lookup yields CDR1 SGHTA and CDR2 FQGNSA. The CDR3 region has the DNA TGTGCCAGCAGCTTAACCCCGGGACTAGGGCTGAGCACAGATACGCAGTATTTT. This encodes CASSLTPGLGLSTDTQYF.

The gene calls are TRBV28 and TRBJ1-1; D is unclear. Trimming pared 6 bases from V and 2 bases from J, leaving 13 bases between. Germline CDR1 and CDR2: MDHEN and SYDVKM. CDR3 length: 14 residues. CDR3 protein: CASRFEHRNTEAFF. For the CDR3, the DNA is TGTGCCAGCAGATTTGAACATCGAAACACTGAAGCTTTCTTT.

The CDR3 coding sequence is TGTGCCAGCAGTCGAGGAGGGGGGGTTGAGCTCAAGCAGTACTTC. It is translated as CASSRGGGVELKQYF. This sequence joins TRBV7-2 and TRBJ2-5, with D maybe TRBD2 (7 bases). The V gene lost 6 bases and the J gene lost 11 bases, with 25 bases spanning the gap. The CDR3 contains 15 residues. Germline values: CDR1 SGHTA, CDR2 FQGNSA.

The rearrangement joins TRBV12-3 or TRBV12-4 to TRBJ2-2; 8 bases align to TRBD1. The length of the CDR3 is 15 residues. With V trimmed by 5 bases and J by 7 bases, 9 bases remained unmatched. The CDR3 sequence is CASSQGDRRYGELFF. CDR3 sequence (DNA): TGTGCCAGCAGTCAAGGGGACAGGCGCTACGGGGAGCTGTTTTTT.

The chain links TRBV7-9 to TRBJ1-2; the D gene is possibly TRBD1 (5 bases). The germline CDR1 and CDR2 sequences are SEHNR and FQNEAQ (reference sequence). This CDR3 is built from 14 residues. Trimming pared 5 bases from V and 8 bases from J, leaving 18 bases between. Here the CDR3 DNA reads TGTGCCAGCAGCAGGGACGGAAGCTATGGAGGCTACACCTTC. Encoded protein: CASSRDGSYGGYTF.

In regard to this clonotype: This sequence may be a read error, since a much larger clone differs from it by one base. This chain joins TRBV3-1 and TRBJ1-2; D is uncertain. CDR3 size: 12 residues. Germline CDR1 LGHDT, CDR2 YNNKEL (reference sequence). V was shortened by 2 bases and J by 3 bases, with 4 bases between the two germline ends. CDR3 sequence: CASSQYDYGYTF. The CDR3 DNA follows: TGTGCCAGCAGCCAATACGACTATGGCTACACCTTC.

This chain connects TRBV7-8 to TRBJ1-5, with 7 bases fitting TRBD1. Trimming removed 6 bases from V and 9 bases from J; junction bases left unmatched: 17. CDR3 size: 16 residues. Germline assignment: CDR1 SGHVS and CDR2 FQNEAQ. This CDR3 is CASRMTGPGVNGPQHF. In nucleotides, the CDR3 is TGTGCCAGCAGAATGACAGGGCCTGGGGTAAACGGGCCCCAGCATTTT.

In its sample, this clonotype was seen a few times. The chain combines TRBV20-1 with TRBJ2-7, with a possible D match to TRBD1 (6 bases). Trimming left V 6 bases short and J 3 bases short, with 15 bases between. Germline V CDR1 and CDR2: DFQATT, SNEGSKA (reference sequence). This CDR3 is built from 13 residues. The CDR3 loop is CSAGPTGIYEQYF. As DNA, the CDR3 is TGCAGTGCAGGCCCGACAGGTATCTACGAGCAGTACTTC.

Note on this clonotype: The germline gene is not matched at one end of the junction; a read error may be the cause. This sequence joins TRBV18 and TRBJ1-5; no clear D. The CDR3 is 12 amino acids. The germline V gene encodes CDR1 KGHSH and CDR2 LQKENI. CDR3 region: CACSNGDQPQHF. The CDR3 DNA reads TGTGCCTGCTCAAATGGGGATCAGCCCCAGCATTTT.